This record covers a single TCR beta chain. Every donor gave 7.5 to 10 milliliters of peripheral blood. The authors ran a second PCR of about 7 to 11 cycles using a sample-barcoded 5' primer and a J-beta primer mix. MiXCR, applied by TCRdb to the 5' RACE reads, yields one record per CDR3 protein. The table lists 600,000 to 850,000 distinct CDR3 sequences, roughly 44% of them singletons. The sample is drawn from a study of blood T cells in healthy people across ages. CDR3 size: 16 residues. The ends lost 5 bases at V and 3 bases at J; junction bases unmatched: 13. The germline V gene encodes CDR1 DFQATT and CDR2 SNEGSKA (reference sequence).

Sequencing was performed on blood. The chain combines TRBV20-1 with TRBJ2-7; 10 nucleotides match TRBD2. This TCR came from a woman aged 55-75 years in good health. CDR3 sequence: CSAPRAGPSGSYEQYF. The CDR3 bases are TGCAGTGCTCCCCGGGCGGGACCTAGCGGGAGCTACGAGCAGTACTTC.